This T cell receptor beta chain appears in the sequencing data of a study of shared clonotypes between healthy human individuals. Measured with immunoSEQ multiplex PCR; TCRdb has only the in-frame clones, and not every one. In the table there are 550,000 to 600,000 clones, about 98% of which are singletons. Terminally differentiated effector memory CD45RA+ cells were left out of the naive CD8 fraction, which was CD45RO-negative and positively selected for CCR7. The CDR3 covers 18 residues. CDR1 and CDR2 (germline): SGHRS, YFSETQ. V lost 5 bases and J 4 bases, leaving 25 bases between the germline ends.

The receptor was derived from a man under 40 in good health. The chain carries TRBV5-1 and TRBJ1-5; possible D gene TRBD1, 6 bases. Input material: naive CD8+ T cells sorted from blood. CDR3 bases: TGCGCCAGCAGTTCACCCCGCGGGGGGCAGGGAAGGAATCAGCCCCAGCATTTT. It translates to CASSSPRGGQGRNQPQHF.